Following are 18 T cell receptor beta chains from one sample sequenced in a study of T-cell reconstitution after alpha-beta-depleted transplantation in children. Construction of the TCRbeta library involved unique molecular identifiers. Via MiXCR, TCRdb re-called the PCR reads, giving one row per CDR3 protein. The sample contains roughly 98,000 distinct CDR3 sequences, roughly a sixth of which appear only once. The sample was PBMCs, mostly from graft donor cells, taken 180 days after TCRalphabeta/CD19-depleted stem cell transplant. Every receptor here comes from a male patient aged 2 to 9 who had a stem cell transplant for acute lymphoblastic leukemia, so the T cells may come from the graft donor.

The V call is TRBV5-1, the J call TRBJ2-7, with 9 bases aligning to TRBD1. Germline CDR1 and CDR2: SGHRS and YFSETQ. J was trimmed by 4 bases and V by 4 bases; bases with no gene match: 12. The CDR3 covers 16 residues. CDR3 loop: CASSIRGQGRPYEQYF. The CDR3 nucleotides read TGCGCCAGCAGCATCCGAGGACAGGGGAGACCATACGAGCAGTACTTC.

Ten or more counts support this clonotype. V is TRBV12-3 or TRBV12-4 and J is TRBJ1-4; a weak D match, TRBD1 (5 bases). The CDR3 runs 11 residues. V gave up 3 bases and J gave up 14 bases, with 10 bases separating them. The CDR3 bases are TGTGCCAGCAGTTTCGGGACGGCGCTGTTTTTT. Translating gives CASSFGTALFF.

This clonotype has only a few counts. V gene TRBV5-1 combines with J gene TRBJ2-1; 7 bases align to TRBD2. V lost 5 bases, J lost 9 bases, and 11 bases stayed unmatched. From germline, CDR1 is SGHRS and CDR2 YFSETQ. The CDR3 is 14 amino acids. CDR3 residues: CASRLGGGGSEQFF. In DNA form, the CDR3 reads TGCGCCAGCAGACTGGGGGGGGGAGGGTCTGAGCAGTTCTTC. The full variable domain, with the rest looked up from reference TRBV5-1 and TRBJ2-1, is KAGVTQTPRYLIKTRGQQVTLSCSPISGHRSVSWYQQTPGQGLQFLFEYFSETQRNKGNFPGRFSGRQFSNSRSEMNVSTLELGDSALYLCASRLGGGGSEQFFGPGTRLTVL.

V is TRBV12-3 or TRBV12-4 and J is TRBJ2-1; D might be TRBD1 or TRBD2, each matching 5 bases. The CDR3 length is 15 residues. The V gene lost 1 base and the J gene lost 6 bases, with 13 bases spanning the gap. This CDR3 reads CASSLGGLGLNEQFF. In DNA, the CDR3 is TGTGCCAGCAGTTTAGGGGGGTTAGGACTCAATGAGCAGTTCTTC.

This clonotype was detected once. This sequence joins TRBV6-5 and TRBJ1-6, with TRBD1 matching over 8 bases. Germline trimming cut 6 bases from V and 14 bases from J; bases unmatched to any gene: 6. Per germline, CDR1 MNHEY and CDR2 SVGAGI. This CDR3 has 12 residues. The CDR3 DNA reads as TGTGCCAGCAGCTTGGACAGGGCTGCCCTCCACTTT. This gives the protein CASSLDRAALHF.

The chain is built from TRBV20-1 and TRBJ1-5, with TRBD1 matching over 10 bases. CDR1 is DFQATT, CDR2 SNEGSKA, per germline (reference sequence). V lost 6 bases to trimming and J lost 11 bases; unmatched junction nucleotides: 10. This CDR3 region has 13 residues. The CDR3 nucleotides are TGCAGTGCAGCGGGACAGGGGAAGCTGGCCCAGCATTTT. Translated, it gives CSAAGQGKLAQHF.

V gene TRBV3-1 combines with J gene TRBJ2-7, with unresolved D. This CDR3 region has 11 residues. Trimming removed 0 bases from V and 8 bases from J, with 5 bases in between. Germline CDR1 reads LGHDT; CDR2 reads YNNKEL (reference sequence). The CDR3 protein is CASSQEGQQYF. CDR3 DNA: TGTGCCAGCAGCCAAGAAGGGCAGCAGTACTTC.

The DNA of the CDR3 is TGCGCCAGCAGCTTGAATAGCGTCGGCACAGATACGCAGTATTTT. Translation: CASSLNSVGTDTQYF. This chain links TRBV5-1 with TRBJ2-3, with D possibly being TRBD2 (5 bases). The CDR3 runs to 15 residues. The V end was cut by 1 base, the J end by 1 base, with 10 bases between. Germline V gene sequence: CDR1 SGHRS, CDR2 YFSETQ.

The chain joins TRBV7-7 to TRBJ2-1, with TRBD2 matching over 9 bases. V was pared by 5 bases and J by 8 bases, with 7 bases of the junction left unmatched. This CDR3 has 14 residues. The V gene's germline CDR1 is SSHAT and CDR2 FNYEAQ (reference sequence). The CDR3 DNA is TGTGCCAGCAGCGCTAGCGGGGCTGGGGATGAGCAGTTCTTC. It encodes CASSASGAGDEQFF.

This chain uses TRBV18 with TRBJ2-3, with D tentatively TRBD2 (6 bases). The V gene lost 0 bases and the J gene lost 5 bases, with 9 bases spanning the gap. Per the germline V gene, CDR1 is KGHSH and CDR2 is LQKENI. The CDR3 has 14 residues. The CDR3 region is CASSPPPGGDTQYF. Here the CDR3 DNA reads TGTGCCAGCTCACCACCGCCCGGGGGAGATACGCAGTATTTT.

The V call is TRBV29-1, the J call TRBJ1-2; no definite D call. The CDR3 extends over 12 amino acids. The germline V gene has CDR1 SQVTM and CDR2 ANQGSEA. The germline V and J ends were trimmed by 3 bases and 2 bases, with 7 bases remaining between them. The CDR3 DNA sequence: TGCAGCGTTGATTCGGAAAACTATGGCTACACCTTC. Its translation: CSVDSENYGYTF. Full variable domain (outside the CDR3, taken from reference TRBV29-1 and TRBJ1-2): SAVISQKPSRDICQRGTSLTIQCQVDSQVTMMFWYRQQPGQSLTLIATANQGSEATYESGFVIDKFPISRPNLTFSTLTVSNMSPEDSSIYLCSVDSENYGYTFGSGTRLTVV.

The table lists this clonotype with many counts. J is TRBJ2-7 and V is TRBV9, with TRBD1 matching 10 bases. J was trimmed by 3 bases and V by 5 bases; bases with no gene match: 5. Germline-derived CDR1 and CDR2 are SGDLS and YYNGEE. This CDR3 is 14 amino acids long. CDR3 amino acids: CASSLRDRGYEQYF. The CDR3 DNA is TGTGCCAGCAGTCTCCGGGACAGGGGCTACGAGCAGTACTTC.

The chain employs TRBV12-3 or TRBV12-4 and TRBJ2-4; 11 bases agree with TRBD2. The CDR3 contains 14 residues. V lost 6 bases to trimming and J lost 6 bases; unmatched junction nucleotides: 4. DNA of the CDR3: TGTGCCAGCAGCGGAACTAGCGGGGGAAACATTCAGTACTTC. Translating gives CASSGTSGGNIQYF.

This clonotype was detected ten times or more. The genes are TRBV12-3 or TRBV12-4 and TRBJ2-1; no firm D call. The CDR3 sequence is 13 residues long. V lost 3 bases to trimming and J lost 9 bases, with 12 bases between them. The DNA for the CDR3 is TGTGCCAGCAGTTTGTCTCAGCACCGTGAGCAGTTCTTC. As protein: CASSLSQHREQFF.

This clonotype has only a few counts. V is TRBV7-2 and J is TRBJ2-7, with 8 nucleotides matching TRBD1. CDR1 and CDR2 (germline): SGHTA, FQGNSA. The CDR3 totals 16 residues. The V segment lost 3 bases and the J segment 8 bases; nucleotides outside the gene matches: 15. The chain's CDR3 is CASSLVPGQVFRQQYF. In nucleotides, the CDR3 is TGTGCCAGCAGCTTGGTCCCGGGACAGGTTTTCCGTCAGCAGTACTTC.

This clonotype was seen many times. The chain uses TRBV27 and TRBJ2-7; TRBD1 might be the D (7 bases). Germline-derived CDR1 and CDR2 are MNHEY and SMNVEV (reference sequence). The V end lost 5 bases, the J end lost 2 bases, and 13 bases lay between the germline ends. This CDR3 spans 14 amino acids. For the CDR3, the DNA is TGTGCCAGCAGTCGACTAGGGGGCCCCTACGAGCAGTACTTC. It codes for CASSRLGGPYEQYF.

V gene TRBV7-8 combines with J gene TRBJ2-2, with a possible D match to TRBD2 (7 bases). The length of the CDR3 is 17 residues. Looked up from germline, CDR1 is SGHVS and CDR2 is FQNEAQ. The ends were cut back, 1 base at V and 0 bases at J, with 12 bases in the middle. The CDR3 is CASSLGDGGPNTGELFF. CDR3 in DNA: TGTGCCAGCAGCTTAGGGGACGGGGGGCCGAACACCGGGGAGCTGTTTTTT.

In its sample, this clonotype was seen a few times. The chain uses TRBV20-1 and TRBJ1-3; D is possibly TRBD1 (5 bases). V lost 0 bases, J lost 2 bases, and 17 bases lay in between. The CDR3 has 17 residues. The V gene's germline CDR1 is DFQATT and CDR2 SNEGSKA (reference sequence). CDR3: CSARDSGQGGTGNTIYF. CDR3 DNA sequence: TGCAGTGCTAGAGATAGCGGGCAGGGTGGTACTGGAAACACCATATATTTT.